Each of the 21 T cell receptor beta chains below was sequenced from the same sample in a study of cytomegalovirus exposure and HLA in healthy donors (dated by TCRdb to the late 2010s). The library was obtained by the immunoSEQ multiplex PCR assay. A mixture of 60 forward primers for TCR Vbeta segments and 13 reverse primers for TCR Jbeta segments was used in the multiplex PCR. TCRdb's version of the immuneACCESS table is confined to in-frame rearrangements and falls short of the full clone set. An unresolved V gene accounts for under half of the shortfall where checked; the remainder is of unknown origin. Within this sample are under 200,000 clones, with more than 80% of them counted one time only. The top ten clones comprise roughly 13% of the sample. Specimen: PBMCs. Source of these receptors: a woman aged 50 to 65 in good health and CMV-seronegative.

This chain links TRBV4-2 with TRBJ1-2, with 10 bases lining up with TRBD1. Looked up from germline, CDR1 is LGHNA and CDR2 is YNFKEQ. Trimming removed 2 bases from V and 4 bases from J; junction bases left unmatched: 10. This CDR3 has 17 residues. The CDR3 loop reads CASSQPMTGGRVYGYTF. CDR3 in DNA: TGTGCCAGCAGCCAACCAATGACAGGGGGCAGAGTCTATGGCTACACCTTC.

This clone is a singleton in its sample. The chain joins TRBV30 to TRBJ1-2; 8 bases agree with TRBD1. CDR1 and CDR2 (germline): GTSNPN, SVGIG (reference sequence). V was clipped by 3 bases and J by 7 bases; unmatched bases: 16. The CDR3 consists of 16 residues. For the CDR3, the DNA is TGTGCCTGGAGCACCACCATTAAGGCAGGGGGCGGTGGCTACACCTTC. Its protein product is CAWSTTIKAGGGGYTF.

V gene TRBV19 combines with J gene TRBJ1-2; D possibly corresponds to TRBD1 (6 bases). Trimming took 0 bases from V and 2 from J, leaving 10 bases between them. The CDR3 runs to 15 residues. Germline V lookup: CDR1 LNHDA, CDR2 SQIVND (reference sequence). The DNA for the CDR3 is TGTGCCAGTAGTATAGACCGGGACACCAACTATGGCTACACCTTC. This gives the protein CASSIDRDTNYGYTF.

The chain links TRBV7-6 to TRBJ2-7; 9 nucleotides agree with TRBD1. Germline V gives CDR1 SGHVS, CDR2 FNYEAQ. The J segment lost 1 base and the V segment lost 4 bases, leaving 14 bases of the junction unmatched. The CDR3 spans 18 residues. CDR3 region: CASSSLPTTGTGSYEQYF. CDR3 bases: TGTGCCAGCAGCTCACTCCCCACTACCGGGACAGGGTCCTACGAGCAGTACTTC.

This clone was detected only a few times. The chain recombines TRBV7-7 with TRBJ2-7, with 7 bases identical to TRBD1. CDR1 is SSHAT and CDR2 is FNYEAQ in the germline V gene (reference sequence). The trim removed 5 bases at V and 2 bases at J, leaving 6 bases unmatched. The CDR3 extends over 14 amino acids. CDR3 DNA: TGTGCCAGCAGCCAGGGACAGCCCCCCTACGAGCAGTACTTC. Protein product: CASSQGQPPYEQYF.

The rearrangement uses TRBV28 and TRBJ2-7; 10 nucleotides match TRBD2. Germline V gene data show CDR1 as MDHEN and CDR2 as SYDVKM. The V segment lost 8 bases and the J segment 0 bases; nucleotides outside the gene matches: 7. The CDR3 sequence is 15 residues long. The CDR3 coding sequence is TGTGCCAGCTCGGTAGCGGGAGGCTTCTCCTACGAGCAGTACTTC. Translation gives CASSVAGGFSYEQYF.

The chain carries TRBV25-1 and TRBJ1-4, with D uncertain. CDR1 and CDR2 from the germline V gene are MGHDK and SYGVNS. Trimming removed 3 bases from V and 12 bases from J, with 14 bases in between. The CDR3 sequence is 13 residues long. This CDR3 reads CASSDRVPPELFF. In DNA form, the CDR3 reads TGTGCCAGCAGTGATCGAGTCCCGCCGGAACTGTTTTTT. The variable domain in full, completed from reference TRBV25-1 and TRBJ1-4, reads EADIYQTPRYLVIGTGKKITLECSQTMGHDKMYWYQQDPGMELHLIHYSYGVNSTEKGDLSSESTVSRIRTEHFPLTLESARPSHTSQYLCASSDRVPPELFFGSGTQLSVL.

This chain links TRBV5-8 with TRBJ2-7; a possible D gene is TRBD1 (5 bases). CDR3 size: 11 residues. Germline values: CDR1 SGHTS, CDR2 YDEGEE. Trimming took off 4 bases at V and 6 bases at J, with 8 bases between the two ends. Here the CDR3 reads CASSLRVEQYF. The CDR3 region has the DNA TGTGCCAGCAGCCTCAGGGTCGAGCAGTACTTC.

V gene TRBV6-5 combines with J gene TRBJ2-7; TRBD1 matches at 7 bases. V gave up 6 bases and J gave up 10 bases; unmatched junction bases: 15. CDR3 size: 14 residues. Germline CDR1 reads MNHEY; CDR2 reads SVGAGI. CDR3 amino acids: CASSLGTALRRQYF. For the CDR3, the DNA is TGTGCCAGCAGCCTAGGGACAGCCCTACGACGACAGTACTTC.

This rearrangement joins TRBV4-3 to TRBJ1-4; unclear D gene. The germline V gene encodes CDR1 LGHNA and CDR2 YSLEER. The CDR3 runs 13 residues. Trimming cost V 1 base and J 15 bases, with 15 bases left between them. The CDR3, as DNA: TGCGCCAGCAGCCAAGGGGTAGGCGGGAGGGTGTTTTTT. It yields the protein CASSQGVGGRVFF.

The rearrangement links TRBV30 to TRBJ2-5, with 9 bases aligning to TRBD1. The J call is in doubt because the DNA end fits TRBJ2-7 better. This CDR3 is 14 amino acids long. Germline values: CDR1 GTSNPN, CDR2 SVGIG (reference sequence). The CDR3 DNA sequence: TGTGCCTGGAGAACCGGGACAGGGCTCTACGAGCAGTACTTC. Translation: CAWRTGTGLYEQYF.

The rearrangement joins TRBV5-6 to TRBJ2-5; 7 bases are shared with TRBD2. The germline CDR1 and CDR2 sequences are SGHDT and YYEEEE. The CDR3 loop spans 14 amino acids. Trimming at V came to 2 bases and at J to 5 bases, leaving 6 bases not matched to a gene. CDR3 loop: CASSFGGFRETQYF. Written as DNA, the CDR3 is TGTGCCAGCAGCTTCGGGGGGTTTCGGGAGACCCAGTACTTC.

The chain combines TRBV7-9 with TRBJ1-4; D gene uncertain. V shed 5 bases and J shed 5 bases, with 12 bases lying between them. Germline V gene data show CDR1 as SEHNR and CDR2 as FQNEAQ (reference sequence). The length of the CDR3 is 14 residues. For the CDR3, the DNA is TGTGCCAGCAGCCCTTCGGTATCGAATGAAAAACTGTTTTTT. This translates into CASSPSVSNEKLFF.

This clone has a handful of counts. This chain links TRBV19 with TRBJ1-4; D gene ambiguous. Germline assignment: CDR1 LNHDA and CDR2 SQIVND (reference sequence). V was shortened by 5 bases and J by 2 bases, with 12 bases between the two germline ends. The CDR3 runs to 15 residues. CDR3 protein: CASSPTAATNEKLFF. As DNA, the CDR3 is TGTGCCAGTAGTCCCACAGCCGCTACTAATGAAAAACTGTTTTTT.

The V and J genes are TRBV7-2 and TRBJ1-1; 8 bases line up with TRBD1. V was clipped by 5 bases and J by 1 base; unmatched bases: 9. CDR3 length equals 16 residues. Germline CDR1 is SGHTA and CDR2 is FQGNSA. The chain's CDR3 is CASSAGQGRENTEAFF. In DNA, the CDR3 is TGTGCCAGCAGCGCCGGACAGGGAAGGGAGAACACTGAAGCTTTCTTT.

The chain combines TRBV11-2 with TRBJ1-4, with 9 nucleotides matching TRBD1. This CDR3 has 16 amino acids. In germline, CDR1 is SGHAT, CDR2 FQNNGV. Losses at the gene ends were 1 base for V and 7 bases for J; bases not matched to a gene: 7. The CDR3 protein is CASSLGVTGGGEKLFF. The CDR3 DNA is TGTGCCAGCAGCTTAGGTGTTACAGGGGGCGGTGAAAAACTGTTTTTT. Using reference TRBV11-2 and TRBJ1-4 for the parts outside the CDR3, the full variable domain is EAGVAQSPRYKIIEKRQSVAFWCNPISGHATLYWYQQILGQGPKLLIQFQNNGVVDDSQLPKDRFSAERLKGVDSTLKIQPAKLEDSAVYLCASSLGVTGGGEKLFFGSGTQLSVL.

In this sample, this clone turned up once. CDR3 DNA sequence: TGTGCCAGCTCACCTCCCGGGACAGGGGCGCAGGGTGGCTACACCTTC. Translating it yields CASSPPGTGAQGGYTF. V usage is TRBV18 and J usage is TRBJ1-2, with 10 bases fitting TRBD1. The CDR3 runs to 16 residues. After removal of 3 bases from V and 7 bases from J, the junction contained 11 bases not matched to a gene. Germline lookup yields CDR1 KGHSH and CDR2 LQKENI.

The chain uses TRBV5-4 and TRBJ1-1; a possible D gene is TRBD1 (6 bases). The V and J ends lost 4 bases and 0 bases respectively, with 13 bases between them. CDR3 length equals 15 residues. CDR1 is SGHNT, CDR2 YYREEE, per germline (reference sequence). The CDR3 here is CASSPRTVLNTEAFF. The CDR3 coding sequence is TGTGCCAGCAGCCCCCGGACAGTTTTGAACACTGAAGCTTTCTTT.

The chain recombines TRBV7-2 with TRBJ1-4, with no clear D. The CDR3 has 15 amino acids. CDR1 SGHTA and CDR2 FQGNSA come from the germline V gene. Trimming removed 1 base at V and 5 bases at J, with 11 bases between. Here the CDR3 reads CASSLVGSGNEKLFF. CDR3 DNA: TGTGCCAGCAGCTTAGTTGGGTCGGGGAATGAAAAACTGTTTTTT. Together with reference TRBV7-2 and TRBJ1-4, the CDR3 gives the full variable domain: GAGVSQSPSNKVTEKGKDVELRCDPISGHTALYWYRQSLGQGLEFLIYFQGNSAPDKSGLPSDRFSAERTGGSVSTLTIQRTQQEDSAVYLCASSLVGSGNEKLFFGSGTQLSVL.

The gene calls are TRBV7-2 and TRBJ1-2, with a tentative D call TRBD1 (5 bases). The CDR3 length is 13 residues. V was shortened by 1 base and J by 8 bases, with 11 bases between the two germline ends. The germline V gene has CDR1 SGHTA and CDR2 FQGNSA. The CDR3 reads CASSLEGFRGYTF. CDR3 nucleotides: TGTGCCAGCAGCTTAGAGGGGTTTCGGGGCTACACCTTC.

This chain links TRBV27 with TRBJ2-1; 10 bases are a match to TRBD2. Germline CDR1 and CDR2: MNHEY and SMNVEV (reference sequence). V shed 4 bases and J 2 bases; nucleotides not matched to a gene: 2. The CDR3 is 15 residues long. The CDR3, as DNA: TGTGCCAGCAGTTATAGCGGGAGGCCCTACAATGAGCAGTTCTTC. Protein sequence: CASSYSGRPYNEQFF.